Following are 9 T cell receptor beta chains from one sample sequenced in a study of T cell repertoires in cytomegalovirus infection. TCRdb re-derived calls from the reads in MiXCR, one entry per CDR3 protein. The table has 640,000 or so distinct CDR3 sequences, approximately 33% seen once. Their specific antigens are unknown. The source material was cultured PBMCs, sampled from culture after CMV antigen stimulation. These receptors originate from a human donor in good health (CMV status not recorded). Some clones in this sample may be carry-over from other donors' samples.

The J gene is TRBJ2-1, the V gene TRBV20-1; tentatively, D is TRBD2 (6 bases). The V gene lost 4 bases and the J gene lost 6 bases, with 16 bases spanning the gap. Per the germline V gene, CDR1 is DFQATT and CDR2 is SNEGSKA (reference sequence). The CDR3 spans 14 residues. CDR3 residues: CSATREPAVNEQFF. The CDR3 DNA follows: TGCAGTGCTACCCGGGAGCCGGCCGTCAATGAGCAGTTCTTC.

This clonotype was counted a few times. Here the CDR3 reads CASSLGAGRISYEQYF. The CDR3 DNA reads as TGTGCCAGCAGTCTCGGGGCGGGCCGAATTTCCTACGAGCAGTACTTC. The genes are TRBV12-3 or TRBV12-4 and TRBJ2-7; D is tentatively TRBD1 or TRBD2 (5 bases each). The germline V and J ends were trimmed by 5 bases and 1 base, with 18 bases remaining between them. The CDR3 spans 16 residues.

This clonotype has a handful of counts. The CDR3 sequence: CASSYTERLQFF. Written as DNA, the CDR3 is TGTGCCAGCAGTTACACCGAGCGGTTGCAGTTCTTC. The rearrangement links TRBV6-2 or TRBV6-3 to TRBJ2-1, with TRBD2 as a possible D gene (5 bases). The germline V gene encodes CDR1 MNHEY and CDR2 SVGEGT. Trimming stripped 2 bases from V and 12 bases from J, with 11 bases between. The CDR3 has 12 amino acids.

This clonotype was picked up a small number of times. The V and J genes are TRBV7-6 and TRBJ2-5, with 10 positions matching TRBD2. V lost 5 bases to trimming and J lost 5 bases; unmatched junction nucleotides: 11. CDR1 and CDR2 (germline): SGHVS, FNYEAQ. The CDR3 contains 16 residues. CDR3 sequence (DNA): TGTGCCAGCAGCCCCCTCCAAGCGGGAGGGGGTGAGACCCAGTACTTC. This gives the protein CASSPLQAGGGETQYF. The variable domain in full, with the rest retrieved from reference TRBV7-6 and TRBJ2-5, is GAGVSQSPRYKVTKRGQDVALRCDPISGHVSLYWYRQALGQGPEFLTYFNYEAQQDKSGLPNDRFSAERPEGSISTLTIQRTEQRDSAMYRCASSPLQAGGGETQYFGPGTRLLVL.

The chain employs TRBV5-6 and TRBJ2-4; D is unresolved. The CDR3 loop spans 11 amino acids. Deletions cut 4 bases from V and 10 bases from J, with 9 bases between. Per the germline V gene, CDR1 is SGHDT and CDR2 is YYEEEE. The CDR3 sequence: CASSQREIQYF. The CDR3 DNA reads TGTGCCAGCAGCCAACGTGAGATTCAGTACTTC.

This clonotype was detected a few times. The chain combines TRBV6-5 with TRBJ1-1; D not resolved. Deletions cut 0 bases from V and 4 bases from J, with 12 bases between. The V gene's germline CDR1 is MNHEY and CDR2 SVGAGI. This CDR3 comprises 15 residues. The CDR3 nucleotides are TGTGCCAGCAGTTACTCACAGACGCTGAGCACTGAAGCTTTCTTT. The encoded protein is CASSYSQTLSTEAFF.

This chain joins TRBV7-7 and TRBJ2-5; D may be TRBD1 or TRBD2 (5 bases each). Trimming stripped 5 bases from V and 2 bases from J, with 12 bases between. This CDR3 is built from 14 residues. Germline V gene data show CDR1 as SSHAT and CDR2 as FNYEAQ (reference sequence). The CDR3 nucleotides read TGTGCCAGCAGCCCCGGGACGGATCAAGAGACCCAGTACTTC. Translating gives CASSPGTDQETQYF.

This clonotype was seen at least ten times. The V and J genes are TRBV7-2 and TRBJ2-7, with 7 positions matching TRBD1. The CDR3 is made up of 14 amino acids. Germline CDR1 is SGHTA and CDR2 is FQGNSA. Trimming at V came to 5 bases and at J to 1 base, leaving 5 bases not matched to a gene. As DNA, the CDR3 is TGTGCCAGCAGCCCCCCGGGACAGTCCTACGAGCAGTACTTC. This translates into CASSPPGQSYEQYF.

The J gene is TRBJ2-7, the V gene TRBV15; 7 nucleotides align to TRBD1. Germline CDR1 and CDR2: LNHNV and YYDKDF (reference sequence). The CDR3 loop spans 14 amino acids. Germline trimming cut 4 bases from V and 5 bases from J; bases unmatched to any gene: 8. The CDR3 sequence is CATSTDRALNEQYF. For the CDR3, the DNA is TGTGCCACCAGCACAGACAGGGCCTTGAACGAGCAGTACTTC.